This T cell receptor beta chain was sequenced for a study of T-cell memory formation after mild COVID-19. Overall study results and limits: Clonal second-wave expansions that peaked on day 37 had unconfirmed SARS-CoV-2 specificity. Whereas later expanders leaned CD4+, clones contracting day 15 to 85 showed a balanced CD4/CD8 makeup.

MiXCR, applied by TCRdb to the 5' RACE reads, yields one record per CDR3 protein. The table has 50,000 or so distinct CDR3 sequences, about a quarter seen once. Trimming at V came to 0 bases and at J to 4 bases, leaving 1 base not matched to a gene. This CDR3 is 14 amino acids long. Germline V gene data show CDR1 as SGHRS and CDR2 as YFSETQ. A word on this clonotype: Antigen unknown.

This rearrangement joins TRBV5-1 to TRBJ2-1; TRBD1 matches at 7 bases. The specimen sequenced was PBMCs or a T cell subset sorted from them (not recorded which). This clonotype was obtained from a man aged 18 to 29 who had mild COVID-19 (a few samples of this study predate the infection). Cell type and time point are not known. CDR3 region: CASSLAGQYNEQFF. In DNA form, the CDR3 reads TGCGCCAGCAGCTTGGCGGGACAGTACAATGAGCAGTTCTTC.